The 7 T cell receptor beta chains in this list originate from one sample, sequenced in a study of blood T cell repertoires in COVID-19. The assay was immunoSEQ multiplex PCR, and TCRdb's table has in-frame clones only and misses some. The sample yields a few hundred thousand clones, roughly 84% seen once. Input material: PBMCs or T cells enriched from blood (not recorded which). These receptors came from a woman aged 18-35 years who had been exposed to COVID-19.

The rearrangement links TRBV6-5 to TRBJ2-1; TRBD2 matches at 11 bases. Trimming at V came to 2 bases and at J to 6 bases, leaving 6 bases not matched to a gene. This CDR3 contains 16 residues. The V gene's germline CDR1 is MNHEY and CDR2 SVGAGI. The CDR3 region has the DNA TGTGCCAGCAGTTACGGGGGTACTAGCGGGAGCAATGAGCAGTTCTTC. The encoded protein is CASSYGGTSGSNEQFF.

The chain joins TRBV9 to TRBJ2-2, with a possible D match to TRBD2 (6 bases). Germline-derived CDR1 and CDR2 are SGDLS and YYNGEE. Trimming removed 3 bases at V and 4 bases at J, with 16 bases between. This CDR3 spans 16 amino acids. The CDR3 sequence: CASSGAGRSGTGELFF. CDR3 nucleotides: TGTGCCAGCAGCGGCGCTGGGAGGTCGGGCACCGGGGAGCTGTTTTTT.

This rearrangement joins TRBV4-2 to TRBJ1-1; no definite D call. Per the germline V gene, CDR1 is LGHNA and CDR2 is YNFKEQ. Trimming removed 1 base from V and 1 base from J, with 4 bases in between. CDR3 size: 13 residues. Written as DNA, the CDR3 is TGTGCCAGCAGCCAAGCGGGGAACACTGAAGCTTTCTTT. Residues: CASSQAGNTEAFF.

This chain's CDR3 is CASSVSGATYEQYF. CDR3 DNA: TGTGCCAGTAGTGTTAGCGGGGCTACCTACGAGCAGTACTTC. The V gene is TRBV19, the J gene TRBJ2-7, with 8 bases lining up with TRBD2. Germline V gene lookup returns CDR1 LNHDA and CDR2 SQIVND (reference sequence). The CDR3 extends over 14 amino acids. V shed 5 bases, J shed 2 bases, and the junction held 5 bases outside the gene matches.

The J gene is TRBJ2-1, the V gene TRBV7-2, with a weak D call TRBD2 (5 bases). The V end lost 4 bases, the J end lost 0 bases, and 10 bases lay between the germline ends. The germline V gene encodes CDR1 SGHTA and CDR2 FQGNSA. This CDR3 region has 15 residues. CDR3 residues: CASSSDFSSYNEQFF. As DNA, the CDR3 is TGTGCCAGCAGCTCGGACTTCAGCTCCTACAATGAGCAGTTCTTC.

This chain joins TRBV13 and TRBJ2-3; 13 bases align to TRBD2. The germline gives CDR1 PRHDT, CDR2 FYEKMQ (reference sequence). The J segment lost 11 bases and the V segment lost 5 bases, leaving 13 bases of the junction unmatched. There are 16 residues in the CDR3. This chain's CDR3 is CASSPVGTSGVGGQYF. The CDR3, as DNA: TGTGCCAGCAGCCCCGTCGGGACTAGCGGGGTGGGCGGGCAGTATTTT. The complete variable domain, with remaining parts taken from reference TRBV13 and TRBJ2-3, reads AAGVIQSPRHLIKEKRETATLKCYPIPRHDTVYWYQQGPGQDPQFLISFYEKMQSDKGSIPDRFSAQQFSDYHSELNMSSLELGDSALYFCASSPVGTSGVGGQYFGPGTRLTVL.

This CDR3 reads CASTLDRVLYNEQFF. In DNA form, the CDR3 reads TGTGCCAGCACCCTAGACAGGGTCCTCTACAATGAGCAGTTCTTC. The rearrangement links TRBV28 to TRBJ2-1; the match to TRBD1 covers 7 bases. The CDR3 is made up of 15 amino acids. Germline V gene data show CDR1 as MDHEN and CDR2 as SYDVKM. The V gene end was trimmed by 7 bases and the J gene end by 3 bases; junction bases not matched to a gene: 9.